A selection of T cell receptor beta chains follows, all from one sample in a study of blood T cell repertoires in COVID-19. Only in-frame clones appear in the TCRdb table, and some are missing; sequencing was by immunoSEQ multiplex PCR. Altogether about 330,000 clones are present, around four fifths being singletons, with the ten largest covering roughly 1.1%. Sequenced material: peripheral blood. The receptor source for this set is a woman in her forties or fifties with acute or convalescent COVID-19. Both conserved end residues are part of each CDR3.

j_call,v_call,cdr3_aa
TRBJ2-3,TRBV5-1,CASRSSTGGTDTQYF
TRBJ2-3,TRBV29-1,CSVDRAYGTDTQYF
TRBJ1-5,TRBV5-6,CASSWFQGNQPQHF
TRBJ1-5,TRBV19,CASSPPGGNQPQHF
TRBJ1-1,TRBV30,CAWSLAEAEAFF
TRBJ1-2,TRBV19,CASKTQQGNGSPYGYTF
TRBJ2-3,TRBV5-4,CASRHGRDSSTDTQYF
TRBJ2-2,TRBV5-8,CASPNRWGEGTGELFF
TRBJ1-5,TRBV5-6,CASSWRDQPQHF
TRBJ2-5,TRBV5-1,CASSLQTGVEETQYF
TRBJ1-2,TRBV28,CASRPDRGNNYGYTF
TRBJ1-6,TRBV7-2,CASSSGQPKSPLHF
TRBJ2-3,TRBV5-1,CASSIAGGTTDTQYF
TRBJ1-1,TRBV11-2,CASSLAGMNTEAFF
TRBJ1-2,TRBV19,CASSLTLSSYGYTF
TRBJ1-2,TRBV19,CASSPGAVSLYGYTF
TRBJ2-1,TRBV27,CASSSDSNEQFF
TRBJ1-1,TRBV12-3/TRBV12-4,CASTRANTEAFF
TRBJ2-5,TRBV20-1,CSADGQETQYF
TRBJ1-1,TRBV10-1,CASSETHSRQGRTEAFF
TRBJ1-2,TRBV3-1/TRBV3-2,CASRPGQGGGYTF
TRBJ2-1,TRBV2,CASSEGVAYPEQFF
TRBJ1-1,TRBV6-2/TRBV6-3,CASSYSRGTGVDTEAFF
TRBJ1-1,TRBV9,CASSLGGLNTEAFF
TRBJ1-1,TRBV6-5,CASSRQGGNTEAFF
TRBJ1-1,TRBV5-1,CASKTDLDTEAFF
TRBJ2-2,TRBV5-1,CASSPVNTGELFF
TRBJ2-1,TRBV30,CAWSFITGYNEQFF
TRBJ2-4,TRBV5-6,CASSLGASAKNIQYF
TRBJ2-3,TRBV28,CASWGDQFEHF
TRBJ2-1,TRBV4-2,CASSQEVTSSYNEQFF
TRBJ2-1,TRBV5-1,CASSLAASGSSYNEQFF
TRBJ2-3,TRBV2,CASSVRGRTDTQYF
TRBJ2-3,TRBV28,CASSSQSTDTQYF
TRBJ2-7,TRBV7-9,CATDTGSNSYEQYF
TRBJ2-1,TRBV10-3,CAISETGSHNEQFF
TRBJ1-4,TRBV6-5,CAGRRVGVEGKLFF
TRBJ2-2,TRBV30,CAWTRTVNTGELFF
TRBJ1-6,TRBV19,CASRQTGYNSPLHF
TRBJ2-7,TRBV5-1,CASGNGGTSGRDYEQYF
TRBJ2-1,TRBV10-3,CATGPGYGTSYNEQFF
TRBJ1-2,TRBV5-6,CASSLPTGAVEGYTF
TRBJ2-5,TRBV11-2,CASSIDSSATQETQYF
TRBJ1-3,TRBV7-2,CASSSGAWGNTIYF
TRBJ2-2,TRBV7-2,CASSPDSGELFF
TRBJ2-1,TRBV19,CASTSAGGPRNEQFF
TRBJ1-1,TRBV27,CASSRGLGTEAFF
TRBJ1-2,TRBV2,CASRDRGNGYTF
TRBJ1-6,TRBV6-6,CASSYSTGGTNSPLHF
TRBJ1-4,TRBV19,CASSVDRGTEKLFF
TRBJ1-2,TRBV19,CASSILGSGRFGYTF
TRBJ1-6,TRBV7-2,CASSGQQGGNSPLHF
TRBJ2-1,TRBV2,CATGGQGGNEQFF
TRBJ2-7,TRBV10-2,CASSGPDRGYEQYF